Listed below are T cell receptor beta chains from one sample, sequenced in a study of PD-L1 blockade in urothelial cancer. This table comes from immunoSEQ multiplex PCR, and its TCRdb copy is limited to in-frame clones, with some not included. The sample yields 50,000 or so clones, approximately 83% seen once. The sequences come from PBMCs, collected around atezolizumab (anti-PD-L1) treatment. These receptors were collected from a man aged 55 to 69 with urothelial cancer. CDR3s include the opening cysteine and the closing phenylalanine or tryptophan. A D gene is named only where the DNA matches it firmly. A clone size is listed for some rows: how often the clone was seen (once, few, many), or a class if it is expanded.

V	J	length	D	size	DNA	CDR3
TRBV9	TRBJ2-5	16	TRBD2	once	TGTGCCAGCAGCAAAACCTATAGCGGGGGAGGAGAGACCCAGTACTTC	CASSKTYSGGGETQYF
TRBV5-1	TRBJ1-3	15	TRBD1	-	TGCGCCAGCAAATATGGACAGGGAGAGGGAAACACCATATATTTT	CASKYGQGEGNTIYF
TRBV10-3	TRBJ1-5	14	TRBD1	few	TGTGCCATCAGGGCAGGGGGCGCGGATCAGCCCCAGCATTTT	CAIRAGGADQPQHF
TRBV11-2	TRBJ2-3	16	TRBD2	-	TGTGCCAGCAGCTTAGAGTGGACTAGCCCCACAGATACGCAGTATTTT	CASSLEWTSPTDTQYF
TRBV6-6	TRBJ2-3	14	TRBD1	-	TGTGCCAGCAGCGGACAGGGGGATACAGATACGCAGTATTTT	CASSGQGDTDTQYF
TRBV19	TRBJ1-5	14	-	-	TGTGCCAGTAGTGCCTGGTTCAGGAATCAGCCCCAGCATTTT	CASSAWFRNQPQHF
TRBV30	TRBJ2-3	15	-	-	TGTGCCTGGAGTGACAAGGGAGCGGTCACAGATACGCAGTATTTT	CAWSDKGAVTDTQYF
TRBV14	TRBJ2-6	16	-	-	TGTGCCAGCAGACTGGGACTGAGCTCTGGGGCCAACGTCCTGACTTTC	CASRLGLSSGANVLTF
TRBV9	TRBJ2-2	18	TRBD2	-	TGTGCCAGCAGCTCGCGACTAGCGGGCGGATCCTACACCGGGGAGCTGTTTTTT	CASSSRLAGGSYTGELFF
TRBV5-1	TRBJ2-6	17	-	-	TGCGCCAGCAGCCTTACAGGGACGCACTCTGGGGCCAACGTCCTGACTTTC	CASSLTGTHSGANVLTF
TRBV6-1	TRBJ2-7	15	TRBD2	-	TGTGCCAGCATCCGTTCGGGGAGGGGACTCTACGAGCAGTACTTC	CASIRSGRGLYEQYF
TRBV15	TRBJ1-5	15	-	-	TGTGCCACCAGCAGAGATGGGGGGGGAAGTCAGCCCCAGCATTTT	CATSRDGGGSQPQHF
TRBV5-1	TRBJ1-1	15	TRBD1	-	TGCGCCAGCAGCTCGGGACAGATCCAGAACACTGAAGCTTTCTTT	CASSSGQIQNTEAFF
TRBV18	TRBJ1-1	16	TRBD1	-	TGTGCCAGCTCACCATGGCGGGACAGGAGGAACACTGAAGCTTTCTTT	CASSPWRDRRNTEAFF
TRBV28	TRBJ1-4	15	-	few	TGTGCCAGCAGTCCATCAGGGGAGTCGGATGAAAAACTGTTTTTT	CASSPSGESDEKLFF
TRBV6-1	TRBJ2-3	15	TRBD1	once	TGTGCCAGCAGACGGACAGGTCATAGCACAGATACGCAGTATTTT	CASRRTGHSTDTQYF
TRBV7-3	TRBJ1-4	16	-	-	TGTGCCAGCAGCCCAAGCCTCGGTCAGAGAGGGGAAAAACTGTTTTTT	CASSPSLGQRGEKLFF
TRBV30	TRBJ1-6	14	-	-	TGTGCCTGGAGCGGAGGGGTCGGAGATTCACCCCTCCACTTT	CAWSGGVGDSPLHF
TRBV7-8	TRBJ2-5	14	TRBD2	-	TGTGCCAGCAGCTTAGGCGGGGGCCAAGAGACCCAGTACTTC	CASSLGGGQETQYF
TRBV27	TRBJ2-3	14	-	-	TGTGCCAGCAGTTTAGAGAGCCCCACAGATACGCAGTATTTT	CASSLESPTDTQYF
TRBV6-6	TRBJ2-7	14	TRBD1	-	TGTGCCAGCAGTACCGGGACAGGGTTGTACGAGCAGTACTTC	CASSTGTGLYEQYF
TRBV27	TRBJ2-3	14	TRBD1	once	TGTGCCAGCAGTTTATCCAGGGGGACAGATACGCAGTATTTT	CASSLSRGTDTQYF
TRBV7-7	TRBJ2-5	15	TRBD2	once	TGTGCTAGCAGCAGACTAGCGGGGGGGCTAGAGACCCAGTACTTC	CASSRLAGGLETQYF
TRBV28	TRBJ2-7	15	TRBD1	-	TGTGCCAGCATTAACCAGGGGGCTGGCCGCTACGAGCAGTACTTC	CASINQGAGRYEQYF
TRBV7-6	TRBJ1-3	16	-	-	TGTGCCAGCAGCTTAGCCCAGGCCCGCTCTGGAAACACCATATATTTT	CASSLAQARSGNTIYF
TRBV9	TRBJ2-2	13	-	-	TGTGCCAGCAGCGTAGTATACACCGGGGAGCTGTTTTTT	CASSVVYTGELFF
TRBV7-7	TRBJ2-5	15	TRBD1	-	TGTGCTAGCAGCGCGCGACAGGGATTAGCAGAGACCCAGTACTTC	CASSARQGLAETQYF
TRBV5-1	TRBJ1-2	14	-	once	TGCGCCAGCAGCGACGGGGATGGGAGCTATGGCTACACCTTC	CASSDGDGSYGYTF
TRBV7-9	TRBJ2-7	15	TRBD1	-	TGTGCCAGCAGCTCGGACAGGGAAGGTTTGTCCCGTCAGTACTTC	CASSSDREGLSRQYF
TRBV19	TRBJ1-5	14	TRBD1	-	TGTGCCAGTAGGGGGACAGGGCCTAATCAGCCCCAGCATTTT	CASRGTGPNQPQHF
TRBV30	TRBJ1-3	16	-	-	TGTGCCTGGAGTCTCCCAAGACGGGGTGGAGGAAACACCATATATTTT	CAWSLPRRGGGNTIYF
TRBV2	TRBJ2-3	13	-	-	TGTGCCAGCAGTCGGGAAAACACAGATACGCAGTATTTT	CASSRENTDTQYF
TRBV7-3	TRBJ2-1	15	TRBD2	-	TGTGCCAGCAGCTTGGATAGCGGGGGGTACAATGAGCAGTTCTTC	CASSLDSGGYNEQFF
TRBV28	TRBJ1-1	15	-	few	TGTGCCAGTGGTGCCCCGGGGAGTAGGAACACTGAAGCTTTCTTT	CASGAPGSRNTEAFF
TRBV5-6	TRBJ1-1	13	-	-	TGTGCCAGCAGCTTTAGATCGGGCACTGAAGCTTTCTTT	CASSFRSGTEAFF
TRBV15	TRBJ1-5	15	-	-	TGTGCCACCAGCAATGGCCGAGGGAGGAATCAGCCCCAGCATTTT	CATSNGRGRNQPQHF
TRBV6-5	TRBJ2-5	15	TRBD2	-	TGTGCCAGCAAATCGGGCGGGGGGCATCGTCAGACCCAGTACTTC	CASKSGGGHRQTQYF
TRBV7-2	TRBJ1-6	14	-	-	TGTGCCAGCAGCTTTTCCAGGGCTAATTCACCCCTCCACTTT	CASSFSRANSPLHF
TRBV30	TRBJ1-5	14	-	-	TGTGCCTGGAGTGTGATAGCAGATAATCAGCCCCAGCATTTT	CAWSVIADNQPQHF
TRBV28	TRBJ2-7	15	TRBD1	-	TGTGCCAGCAGCCAGGGGGGACAGGGGGCGTACGAGCAGTACTTC	CASSQGGQGAYEQYF
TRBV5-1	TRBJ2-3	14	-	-	TGCGCCAGCAGCGGTGGCAGGAGCACAGATACGCAGTATTTT	CASSGGRSTDTQYF
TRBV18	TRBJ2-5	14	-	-	TGTGCCAGCTCACCCAGTGCCGTCGTAGAGACCCAGTACTTC	CASSPSAVVETQYF
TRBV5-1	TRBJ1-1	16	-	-	TGCGCCAGCAGCCCCTATGCAGGACAAACCAACACTGAAGCTTTCTTT	CASSPYAGQTNTEAFF
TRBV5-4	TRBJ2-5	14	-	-	TGTGCCAGCAGCCCGGGAGTGGCTCAAGAGACCCAGTACTTC	CASSPGVAQETQYF
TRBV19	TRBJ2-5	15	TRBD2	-	TGTGCCAGTACCTCAAGCGGGGGGTTCCAAGAGACCCAGTACTTC	CASTSSGGFQETQYF
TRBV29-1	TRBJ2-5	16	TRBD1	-	TGCAGCGTCGGACTACAGGGGGCTGGGTACCAAGAGACCCAGTACTTC	CSVGLQGAGYQETQYF
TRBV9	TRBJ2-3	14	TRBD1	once	TGTGCCAGCAGCGCCGGGACAGGCACAGATACGCAGTATTTT	CASSAGTGTDTQYF
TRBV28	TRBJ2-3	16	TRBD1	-	TGTGCCAGCAGTCCTCGACAGGGGACTAGCACAGATACGCAGTATTTT	CASSPRQGTSTDTQYF
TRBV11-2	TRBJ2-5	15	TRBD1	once	TGTGCCAGCAGCTTAGACGGGACAGGGGTGGAGACCCAGTACTTC	CASSLDGTGVETQYF
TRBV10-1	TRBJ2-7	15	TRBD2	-	TGCGCCAGCAGCGCTACTAGCGGGAGCTCCTACGAGCAGTACTTC	CASSATSGSSYEQYF
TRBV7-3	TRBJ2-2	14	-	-	TGTGCCAGCAGCTTACACGGGAACACCGGGGAGCTGTTTTTT	CASSLHGNTGELFF
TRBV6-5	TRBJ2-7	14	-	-	TGTGCCAGCAGAGAACAGACAGCCTCCTACGAGCAGTACTTC	CASREQTASYEQYF
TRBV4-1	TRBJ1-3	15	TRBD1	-	TGCGCCAGCAGCCGCTCCAGGGGGTCAGGAAACACCATATATTTT	CASSRSRGSGNTIYF
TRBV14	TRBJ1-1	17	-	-	TGTGCCAGCAGCCAAGATAATTGGGGGACACTGAACACTGAAGCTTTCTTT	CASSQDNWGTLNTEAFF